This T cell receptor beta chain was captured in a study of blood T cell repertoires in COVID-19. Assay: immunoSEQ multiplex PCR; the TCRdb copy retains only in-frame clones and omits some. There are 250,000 to 350,000 clones in the sample; around 88% occur only once, and approximately 7.2% lies in the top ten. Between the trimmed V and J ends, which lost 5 bases and 6 bases, there was a span of 17 bases. Germline values: CDR1 SEHNR, CDR2 FQNEAQ (reference sequence). The CDR3 runs to 15 residues. This sequence originates from a woman aged 25 to 45 who had recovered from COVID-19. The specimen was peripheral blood. V gene TRBV7-9 combines with J gene TRBJ1-5; tentative D call: TRBD1 (6 bases). For the CDR3, the DNA is TGTGCCAGCAGCGCCCCAGGGGAGACGGGTCAGCCCCAGCATTTT. Protein product: CASSAPGETGQPQHF.